This T cell receptor (delta chain) was sequenced for a study of γδ T cells in repeated Plasmodium falciparum infection. In the study overall: Malian gammadelta TCRs were studied during no-transmission periods and across acute malaria episodes.

The CDR3 contains 16 residues. Germline V CDR1 and CDR2: TSWWSYY, QGS. Concerning this clone: A far larger clone is just one base off, so this is likely a read error. Other DNA sequences in this specimen translate into the identical CDR3.

TCRdb re-processed the multiplex PCR reads via CATT. The sample shows tens of thousands of delta-chain clones, 0.8% to 1% of them seen only once. Flow sorting of PBMC yielded separate Vgamma9/Vdelta2+ and Vdelta2-negative gammadelta T cell populations for bulk repertoire analysis. This TCR came from a pool of human donors (malaria-infected and uninfected, not separated). Sequencing used gamma-delta T cells from blood. No J gene was named, though the V gene is TRDV1; the tabulated D call, TRDD3, remains unverified against the DNA. For the CDR3, the DNA is TGTGCTCTTGGGGATTCTTGGGGGGGGTACACCGATAAACTCATCTTC. Its translation is CALGDSWGGYTDKLIF.